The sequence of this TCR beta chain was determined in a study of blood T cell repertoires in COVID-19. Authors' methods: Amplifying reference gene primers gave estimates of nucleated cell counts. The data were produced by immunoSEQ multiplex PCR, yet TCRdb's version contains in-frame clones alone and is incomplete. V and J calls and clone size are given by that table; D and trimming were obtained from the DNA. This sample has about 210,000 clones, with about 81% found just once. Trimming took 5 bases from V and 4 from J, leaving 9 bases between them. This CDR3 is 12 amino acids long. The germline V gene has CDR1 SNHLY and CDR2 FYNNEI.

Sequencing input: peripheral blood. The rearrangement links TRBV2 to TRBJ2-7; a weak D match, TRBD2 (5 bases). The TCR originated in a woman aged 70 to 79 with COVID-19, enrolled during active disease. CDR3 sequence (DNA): TGTGCCAGCAGTCGAGCGGCGTACGAGCAGTACTTC. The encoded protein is CASSRAAYEQYF.